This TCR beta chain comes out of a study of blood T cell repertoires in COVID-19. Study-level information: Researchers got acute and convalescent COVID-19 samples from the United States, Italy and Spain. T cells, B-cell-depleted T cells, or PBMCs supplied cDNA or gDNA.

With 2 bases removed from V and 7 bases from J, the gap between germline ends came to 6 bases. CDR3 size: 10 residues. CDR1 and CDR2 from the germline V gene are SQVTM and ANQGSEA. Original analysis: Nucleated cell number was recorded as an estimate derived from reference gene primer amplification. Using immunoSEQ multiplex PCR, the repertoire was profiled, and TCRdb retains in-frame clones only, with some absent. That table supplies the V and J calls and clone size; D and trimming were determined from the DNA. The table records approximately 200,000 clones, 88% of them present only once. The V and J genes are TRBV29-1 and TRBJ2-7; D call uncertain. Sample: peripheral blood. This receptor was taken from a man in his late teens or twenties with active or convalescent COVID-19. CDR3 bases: TGCAGCGTTGAAAACCAGGAGCAGTACTTC. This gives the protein CSVENQEQYF.